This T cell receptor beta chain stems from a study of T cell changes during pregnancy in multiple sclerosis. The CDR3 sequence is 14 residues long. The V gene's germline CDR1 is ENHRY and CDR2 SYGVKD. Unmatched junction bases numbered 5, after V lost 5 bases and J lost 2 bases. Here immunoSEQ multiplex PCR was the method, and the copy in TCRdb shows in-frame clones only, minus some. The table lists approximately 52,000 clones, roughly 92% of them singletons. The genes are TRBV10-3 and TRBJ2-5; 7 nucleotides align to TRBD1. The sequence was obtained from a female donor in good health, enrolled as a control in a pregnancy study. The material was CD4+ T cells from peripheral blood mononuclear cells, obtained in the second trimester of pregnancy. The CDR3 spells CAISTGTVQETQYF. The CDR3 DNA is TGTGCCATCAGTACCGGGACAGTTCAAGAGACCCAGTACTTC.